Here is one T cell receptor beta chain with its context. Time point in this sample: pre-treatment sample, taken before nivolumab and TIL therapy. This was the immunoSEQ v3 assay. Using immunoSEQ multiplex PCR, the repertoire was profiled, and TCRdb retains in-frame clones only, with some absent. The sample includes about 46,000 clones, 86% of them seen just once. These data come from a study of TIL therapy for anti-PD-1-resistant metastatic lung cancer. Study-level information: Progressing patients received lymphodepletion, expanded TIL infusion and IL-2. Tumors carried a median 1.5 non-synonymous mutations per megabase.

CDR1 and CDR2 (germline): SGHNT, YYREEE (reference sequence). This CDR3 has 15 residues. V was clipped by 0 bases and J by 2 bases, with 11 bases between them. The rearrangement uses TRBV5-4 and TRBJ1-2, with TRBD1 as a possible D gene (5 bases). Sequenced here: blood, sampled at baseline. The TCR originated in a person between 25 and 80 years old with non-small cell lung cancer. CDR3 sequence reads: CASSLAGRANYGYTF. CDR3 sequence (DNA): TGTGCCAGCAGCTTGGCGGGACGGGCAAACTATGGCTACACCTTC.